Described below is a single TCR beta chain sequence and its context. As yet, its antigen is unknown. These data originate in a study of lymphopenia after photon versus proton radiotherapy. General study points: Authors raise, but do not show, better survival with proton therapy. In patients who died, overall survival fell as post-nadir TCR diversity dropped more. Oligoclonal CD8+ Temra expansion after nadir drove photon patients' diversity drop.

Sequencing was performed with immunoSEQ multiplex PCR; in TCRdb, only in-frame clones are kept and a portion is missing. This table holds more than 25,000 clones, roughly 89% found once. CDR3 length equals 17 residues. V lost 5 bases and J 7 bases, leaving 24 bases between the germline ends. From germline, CDR1 is SGHAT and CDR2 FQNNGV. Specimen: peripheral blood, collected from a patient treated with proton-based radiotherapy. The chain is built from TRBV11-2 and TRBJ2-1; D may be TRBD2 (6 bases). The receptor comes from a woman aged 60-75 years with cholangiocarcinoma. Some clones in this sample may be carry-over from other donors' samples. CDR3 nucleotides: TGTGCCAGCAGCCCTGCGGCTAGTCGGAGGGGTAGGAATGAGCAGTTCTTC. Translated: CASSPAASRRGRNEQFF.